One sample yielded the 28 T cell receptor beta chains listed below, sequenced in a study of T cell changes during pregnancy in multiple sclerosis. The assay was immunoSEQ multiplex PCR, and TCRdb's table has in-frame clones only and misses some. The table lists about 45,000 clones, less than 90% of them singletons. The specimen comprised CD4+ T cells from peripheral blood mononuclear cells, sampled in the first trimester of pregnancy. Receptors were obtained from a female donor with multiple sclerosis, enrolled in a pregnancy study.

The V call is TRBV11-2, the J call TRBJ2-6, with unresolved D. Germline V gene lookup returns CDR1 SGHAT and CDR2 FQNNGV. The CDR3 is made up of 16 amino acids. V lost 1 base to trimming and J lost 1 base, with 8 bases between them. CDR3 in amino acids: CASSLGVVSGANVLTF. The CDR3 nucleotides read TGTGCCAGCAGCTTAGGAGTAGTTTCTGGGGCCAACGTCCTGACTTTC.

The chain links TRBV6-1 to TRBJ2-7, with 8 bases lining up with TRBD1. CDR3 length: 14 residues. The trim removed 5 bases at V and 4 bases at J, leaving 7 bases unmatched. From germline, CDR1 is MNHNS and CDR2 SASEGT. CDR3 DNA: TGTGCCAGCAGTCAGCGACAGGGGAGGTACGAGCAGTACTTC. This encodes CASSQRQGRYEQYF.

The CDR3 DNA sequence: TGTGCCAGCAGCGTAGCGGGGACAGGGATCTACGAGCAGTACTTC. Encoded protein: CASSVAGTGIYEQYF. The V call is TRBV9, the J call TRBJ2-7, with 9 positions matching TRBD1. The CDR3 totals 15 residues. V was pared by 0 bases and J by 3 bases, with 4 bases of the junction left unmatched. Per the germline V gene, CDR1 is SGDLS and CDR2 is YYNGEE.

The V call is TRBV6-5, the J call TRBJ2-5, with 7 bases aligning to TRBD2. The germline V gene encodes CDR1 MNHEY and CDR2 SVGAGI. This CDR3 comprises 13 residues. With 5 bases clipped from V and 1 base from J, the junction kept 1 base outside the gene matches. The CDR3 DNA follows: TGTGCCAGCAGTAGCGGGGTCCAAGAGACCCAGTACTTC. Translated, it gives CASSSGVQETQYF.

This chain links TRBV4-3 with TRBJ2-7; 9 bases map to TRBD2. The length of the CDR3 is 15 residues. V was clipped by 1 base and J by 6 bases; unmatched bases: 7. CDR1 and CDR2 from the germline V gene are LGHNA and YSLEER. The CDR3 region is CASSQASGILSEQYF. DNA of the CDR3: TGCGCCAGCAGCCAAGCTAGCGGGATTCTGTCCGAGCAGTACTTC.

The chain has TRBV7-9 and TRBJ1-5, with D possibly matching TRBD1 (6 bases). This CDR3 is built from 14 residues. Per germline, CDR1 SEHNR and CDR2 FQNEAQ (reference sequence). Trimming removed 5 bases at V and 4 bases at J, with 12 bases between. CDR3 in DNA: TGTGCCAGCAGCCTAGGACAGAGAAATCAGCCCCAGCATTTT. Protein product: CASSLGQRNQPQHF.

The rearrangement uses TRBV5-1 and TRBJ2-4, with a weak D call TRBD1 (5 bases). CDR1 SGHRS and CDR2 YFSETQ come from the germline V gene. V lost 0 bases and J 4 bases, leaving 8 bases between the germline ends. There are 14 residues in the CDR3. The CDR3 sequence is CASSLVGVKNIQYF. The DNA for the CDR3 is TGCGCCAGCAGCTTGGTAGGGGTGAAAAACATTCAGTACTTC.

The rearrangement joins TRBV28 to TRBJ2-7, with 14 positions matching TRBD2. This CDR3 comprises 16 residues. Germline V gene sequence: CDR1 MDHEN, CDR2 SYDVKM. Losses at the gene ends were 6 bases for V and 5 bases for J; bases not matched to a gene: 9. The CDR3 DNA is TGTGCCAGCAGGGGTGGGACTAGCGGGAGCATCGACGAGCAGTACTTC. It yields the protein CASRGGTSGSIDEQYF.

This clone was seen just once. V usage is TRBV9 and J usage is TRBJ1-1; D is unclear. V was trimmed by 2 bases and J by 4 bases, leaving 12 bases between them. The germline gives CDR1 SGDLS, CDR2 YYNGEE. The CDR3 is 14 residues long. CDR3 residues: CASSVSGYSTEAFF. CDR3 bases: TGTGCCAGCAGCGTGTCTGGGTACAGCACTGAAGCTTTCTTT.

The chain has TRBV16 and TRBJ1-1, with a weak D call TRBD1 (5 bases). Per the germline V gene, CDR1 is KGHSY and CDR2 is FQNENV. CDR3 length equals 14 residues. The V end lost 0 bases, the J end lost 3 bases, and 8 bases lay between the germline ends. The CDR3 region is CASSQSRRDTEAFF. DNA for the CDR3: TGTGCCAGCAGCCAATCTCGCAGGGACACTGAAGCTTTCTTT.

The CDR3 DNA follows: TGTGCCAGCAGTTTATCGGGAAGGGGGAGTCGCGAGCAGTACTTC. Its protein product is CASSLSGRGSREQYF. The chain joins TRBV27 to TRBJ2-7; perhaps TRBD1 as D (6 bases). CDR1 and CDR2 from the germline V gene are MNHEY and SMNVEV (reference sequence). V lost 0 bases, J lost 6 bases, and 15 bases lay in between. CDR3 length equals 15 residues.

The rearrangement links TRBV6-1 to TRBJ2-7; D possibly corresponds to TRBD1 (6 bases). The V end lost 9 bases, the J end lost 11 bases, and 17 bases lay between the germline ends. The length of the CDR3 is 11 residues. The germline V gene encodes CDR1 MNHNS and CDR2 SASEGT. The CDR3: CASGPRDKEYF. The CDR3 nucleotides read TGTGCCAGTGGGCCCCGGGACAAAGAGTACTTC.

The chain carries TRBV7-9 and TRBJ2-1, with 14 positions matching TRBD2. The CDR3 is 16 residues long. The V segment lost 7 bases and the J segment 8 bases; nucleotides outside the gene matches: 10. In germline, CDR1 is SEHNR, CDR2 FQNEAQ (reference sequence). CDR3 in DNA: TGTGCCAGCACCTTGGGAGGGACTAGCGGGAGCCATGAGCAGTTCTTC. This codes for CASTLGGTSGSHEQFF.

This chain uses TRBV4-3 with TRBJ2-1; 9 bases line up with TRBD1. With V trimmed by 3 bases and J by 8 bases, 5 bases remained unmatched. The CDR3 length is 14 residues. Per germline, CDR1 LGHNA and CDR2 YSLEER. CDR3 residues: CASSQRTGDDEQFF. CDR3 nucleotide sequence: TGCGCCAGCAGCCAGAGGACAGGGGATGATGAGCAGTTCTTC.

The chain uses TRBV19 and TRBJ1-2; 9 positions agree with TRBD1. CDR1 is LNHDA, CDR2 SQIVND, per germline (reference sequence). The CDR3 contains 16 residues. The V segment lost 5 bases and the J segment 4 bases; nucleotides outside the gene matches: 11. CDR3 region: CASSSPTGGPLYGYTF. The CDR3 region has the DNA TGTGCCAGTAGTTCCCCAACAGGGGGCCCGCTCTATGGCTACACCTTC.

The V gene is TRBV5-1, the J gene TRBJ2-7; D is perhaps TRBD1 (5 bases). Per the germline V gene, CDR1 is SGHRS and CDR2 is YFSETQ. This CDR3 is built from 12 residues. V lost 0 bases and J lost 4, with 5 bases in between. The CDR3 DNA reads as TGCGCCAGCAGCTTGGAGGGGTACGAGCAGTACTTC. Translating gives CASSLEGYEQYF. Complete variable domain (other parts from reference TRBV5-1 and TRBJ2-7): KAGVTQTPRYLIKTRGQQVTLSCSPISGHRSVSWYQQTPGQGLQFLFEYFSETQRNKGNFPGRFSGRQFSNSRSEMNVSTLELGDSALYLCASSLEGYEQYFGPGTRLTVT.

The chain employs TRBV19 and TRBJ2-2, with D tentatively TRBD1 (6 bases). The CDR3 contains 15 residues. V was shortened by 5 bases and J by 0 bases, with 10 bases between the two germline ends. Looked up from germline, CDR1 is LNHDA and CDR2 is SQIVND (reference sequence). The CDR3 loop reads CASSRRTANTGELFF. The CDR3 DNA follows: TGTGCCAGTAGTCGTCGGACAGCGAACACCGGGGAGCTGTTTTTT.

The chain links TRBV7-2 to TRBJ2-1; D is ambiguous. V was clipped by 5 bases and J by 6 bases, with 17 bases between them. The germline gives CDR1 SGHTA, CDR2 FQGNSA. The CDR3 is made up of 15 amino acids. The CDR3 bases are TGTGCCAGCAGCCGTACGCCTCGCGGAGCCAATGAGCAGTTCTTC. It translates to CASSRTPRGANEQFF.

V and J are TRBV5-1 and TRBJ1-2; maybe TRBD1 (6 bases). This CDR3 comprises 17 residues. Trimming took 1 base from V and 0 from J, leaving 16 bases between them. Germline CDR1 SGHRS, CDR2 YFSETQ. CDR3 region: CASSLNPRQATNYGYTF. For the CDR3, the DNA is TGCGCCAGCAGCTTGAACCCCCGACAGGCGACTAACTATGGCTACACCTTC.

The chain couples TRBV19 to TRBJ1-2, with D hard to call. CDR3 length equals 13 residues. Trimming removed 0 bases at V and 5 bases at J, with 7 bases between. Looked up from germline, CDR1 is LNHDA and CDR2 is SQIVND (reference sequence). The CDR3 region has the DNA TGTGCCAGTAGTATAGATCAGATGTATGGCTACACCTTC. Translation gives CASSIDQMYGYTF. Full variable domain (rest looked up from reference TRBV19 and TRBJ1-2): DGGITQSPKYLFRKEGQNVTLSCEQNLNHDAMYWYRQDPGQGLRLIYYSQIVNDFQKGDIAEGYSVSREKKESFPLTVTSAQKNPTAFYLCASSIDQMYGYTFGSGTRLTVV.

V and J are TRBV30 and TRBJ2-5; 7 positions match TRBD1. V trimming: 3 bases; J trimming: 3 bases; junction bases outside the gene matches: 7. Germline V gene data show CDR1 as GTSNPN and CDR2 as SVGIG (reference sequence). The CDR3 sequence is 14 residues long. The CDR3 here is CAWSPGQIKETQYF. The DNA of the CDR3 is TGTGCCTGGAGCCCGGGACAGATCAAAGAGACCCAGTACTTC.

The rearrangement joins TRBV5-1 to TRBJ2-2; TRBD2 agrees at 14 bases. This CDR3 comprises 15 residues. Looked up from germline, CDR1 is SGHRS and CDR2 is YFSETQ. The V segment lost 3 bases and the J segment 7 bases; nucleotides outside the gene matches: 2. CDR3 bases: TGCGCCAGCAGCTGGGGACTAGCGGGGGACGGGGAGCTGTTTTTT. This sequence encodes CASSWGLAGDGELFF.

The genes are TRBV7-3 and TRBJ1-5; possibly TRBD1 for D (5 bases). The germline V gene encodes CDR1 SGHTA and CDR2 FQGTGA. The CDR3 runs 15 residues. The germline V and J ends were trimmed by 5 bases and 2 bases, with 13 bases remaining between them. The CDR3 region is CASSPSGGGNQPQHF. The CDR3 DNA reads as TGTGCCAGCAGCCCGAGTGGGGGGGGCAATCAGCCCCAGCATTTT.

The chain carries TRBV27 and TRBJ2-1, with D possibly matching TRBD2 (6 bases). Germline V gene lookup returns CDR1 MNHEY and CDR2 SMNVEV (reference sequence). Trimming left V 4 bases short and J 8 bases short, with 15 bases between. The CDR3 spans 14 residues. CDR3 bases: TGTGCCAGCAGTTCCACTAGCAGGTCCGATGAGCAGTTCTTC. It specifies CASSSTSRSDEQFF.

The chain links TRBV30 to TRBJ2-7; possible D gene TRBD1, 5 bases. V lost 1 base and J lost 4, with 11 bases in between. In germline, CDR1 is GTSNPN, CDR2 SVGIG (reference sequence). This CDR3 comprises 13 residues. CDR3 in amino acids: CAWSGQLGYEQYF. The CDR3 DNA sequence: TGTGCCTGGAGTGGACAGTTAGGTTACGAGCAGTACTTC.

The V and J genes are TRBV7-9 and TRBJ1-5; 7 nucleotides match TRBD1. Losses at the gene ends were 5 bases for V and 5 bases for J; bases not matched to a gene: 12. The CDR3 length is 16 residues. Germline values: CDR1 SEHNR, CDR2 FQNEAQ (reference sequence). The CDR3 DNA is TGTGCCAGCAGCCCTACAGGGGATCTAAGTTATCAGCCCCAGCATTTT. It specifies CASSPTGDLSYQPQHF.

The chain is built from TRBV11-3 and TRBJ2-1; 8 bases are a match to TRBD1. Trimming at V came to 5 bases and at J to 0 bases, leaving 9 bases not matched to a gene. Germline-derived CDR1 and CDR2 are SGHNT and YENEEA. The CDR3 is made up of 17 amino acids. This chain's CDR3 is CASSPRTGLSSYNEQFF. The CDR3 DNA reads TGTGCCAGCAGCCCGCGGACAGGGTTGAGCTCCTACAATGAGCAGTTCTTC.

The genes are TRBV7-2 and TRBJ1-2; D ambiguous. Germline V gene lookup returns CDR1 SGHTA and CDR2 FQGNSA. This CDR3 comprises 15 residues. Trimming stripped 0 bases from V and 8 bases from J, with 16 bases between. The CDR3 bases are TGTGCCAGCAGCTTAGCGCGCGGAAACTCAGCGGGCTACACCTTC. Protein product: CASSLARGNSAGYTF.